Described below is a single TCR beta chain sequence and its context. The sample originates from a study of blood T cell repertoires in COVID-19. About the research overall: Sites across the United States, Italy and Spain contributed samples from acute and convalescent COVID-19. T cells, B-cell-depleted T cells, or PBMCs provided the cDNA or gDNA that served as material.

Before being deemed recovered, Cohort 3 donors had two negative PCRs, clearance, or symptom resolution. Method: immunoSEQ multiplex PCR; TCRdb's copy keeps in-frame clones and lacks some. The table lists roughly 140,000 clones, 85% to 90% of them singletons. The CDR3 length is 14 residues. Germline assignment: CDR1 MDHEN and CDR2 SYDVKM. V was clipped by 6 bases and J by 8 bases, with 19 bases between them. The chain links TRBV28 to TRBJ1-2, with D unclear. Sample: PBMCs or T cells enriched from blood (not recorded which). This TCR was recovered from a man aged 55 to 70 who had recovered from COVID-19. This CDR3 is CASSQTLTFKGYTF. The CDR3 nucleotides read TGTGCCAGCAGCCAAACTTTGACATTTAAGGGCTACACCTTC.